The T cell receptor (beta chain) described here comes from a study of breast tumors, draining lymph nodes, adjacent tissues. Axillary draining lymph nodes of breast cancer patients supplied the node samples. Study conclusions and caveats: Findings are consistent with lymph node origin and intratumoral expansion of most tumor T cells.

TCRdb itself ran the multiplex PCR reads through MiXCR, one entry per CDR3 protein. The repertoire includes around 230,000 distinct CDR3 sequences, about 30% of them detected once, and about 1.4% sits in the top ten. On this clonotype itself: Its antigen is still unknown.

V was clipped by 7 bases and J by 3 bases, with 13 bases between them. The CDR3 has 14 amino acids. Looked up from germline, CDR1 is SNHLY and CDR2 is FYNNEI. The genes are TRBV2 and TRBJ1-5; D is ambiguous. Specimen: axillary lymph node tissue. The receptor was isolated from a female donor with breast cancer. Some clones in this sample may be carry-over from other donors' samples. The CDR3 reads CASNPDGFNQPQHF. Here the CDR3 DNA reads TGTGCCAGCAACCCCGACGGATTCAATCAGCCCCAGCATTTT.